The sample holds a few counts of the clone carrying this TCR beta chain. Its antigen is as yet unknown. These data come from a study of T cells after yellow fever vaccination. Overall study: Fractions with few cells were prepared using SMART-Seq v4 Ultra Low Input.

The study made its TCR cDNA through 5'RACE template switching. That step introduced a universal primer site along with UMIs. TCRdb itself ran the 5' RACE reads through MiXCR, one entry per CDR3 protein. This table holds over 120,000 distinct CDR3 sequences, about 7% found once. Study-wide points: Researchers noted that a small share of clonotypes showed up in both CD4 and CD8 compartments. Among primary-vaccination clones, most reappeared after the booster, at almost 98% for CD4 and around 90% for CD8.

CDR1 MDHEN and CDR2 SYDVKM come from the germline V gene. Trimming removed 10 bases from V and 3 bases from J; junction bases left unmatched: 5. The CDR3 loop spans 12 amino acids. Sequences were derived from CD4+ T cells sorted from PBMCs, sampled 10 days after the yellow fever booster vaccination. The sequence came from a man aged 25 to 40 who received the YFV17D yellow fever vaccine. This chain uses TRBV28 with TRBJ2-5; 7 positions match TRBD2. CDR3 region: CATKAGKETQYF. The CDR3 region has the DNA TGTGCCACAAAAGCGGGGAAAGAGACCCAGTACTTC.